This T cell receptor beta chain was profiled in a study of cytomegalovirus exposure and HLA in healthy donors. Study in general: Clustering assigned roughly 81% of the roughly 370 genotyped donors to the Caucasian-associated ancestry cluster. Points from the study as a whole: Later on, an analysis tied 15,000 to 20,000 TCR beta sequences to HLA alleles at 0.05 false discovery rate. Roughly even sequencing depth across donors was the assumption behind the presence/absence analyses.

With regard to this clone: Antigen unknown.

The CDR3 has 13 amino acids. Trimming cost V 9 bases and J 12 bases, with 21 bases left between them. Germline-derived CDR1 and CDR2 are MDHEN and SYDVKM. PCR was performed using 60 Vbeta and 13 Jbeta primers. In the authors' methods: Counted up in a later analysis, unique TCR beta chains came to about 80 million, with around 12 million shared. Sequencing used immunoSEQ multiplex PCR; TCRdb keeps in-frame clones, though not all of them. V, J and clone size are taken as reported in that table, and D and trimming were inferred from the DNA itself. The sample contains some 150,000 clones, roughly 80% of which appear only once.

This receptor was obtained from a male donor in good health and CMV-seronegative. The V and J genes are TRBV28 and TRBJ2-1; D is undetermined. The sequencing input was PBMCs. The CDR3 bases are TGTGCCAGTAACGCCCCTGCAGCCCCGGGGCAGTTCTTC. This gives the protein CASNAPAAPGQFF.